This TCR beta chain was captured by sequencing in a study of T cells in Graves' hyperthyroidism and ophthalmopathy. Hyperthyroidism in the patients, aged 18 to 65, was newly diagnosed and under 2 months in duration. It was uncontrolled infection, other autoimmune disease, pregnancy or lactation that excluded patients. Diagnostic assessment was based on clinical symptoms, serum thyroxine and TRAb, thyroid ultrasound and orbital computed tomography. From RNA transcripts, TCR beta CDR3 regions were amplified. The study used the HTBI primer set for a first-round RT-PCR of the TCR CDR3. Via MiXCR, TCRdb re-called the multiplex PCR reads, giving one row per CDR3 protein. Of some 760,000 distinct CDR3 sequences listed, 14% are singletons. The V and J ends lost 3 bases and 2 bases, in that order; junction bases with no gene match: 9. CDR3 length: 17 residues. The germline CDR1 and CDR2 sequences are SEHNR and FQNEAQ (reference sequence).

Material: blood. This sequence was found in a woman in her late teens or twenties with Graves' hyperthyroidism. The chain uses TRBV7-9 and TRBJ2-2, with 7 bases fitting TRBD1. The CDR3 DNA sequence: TGTGCCAGCAGCTTGAGTCGGAGACAGGGCAACACCGGGGAGCTGTTTTTT. Amino acid sequence: CASSLSRRQGNTGELFF.